This T cell receptor (beta chain) was sequenced during a study of T cell responses to AZD1222 COVID-19 vaccine. V lost 5 bases, J lost 4 bases, and 11 bases lay in between. Looked up from germline, CDR1 is SGHTA and CDR2 is FQGNSA. This CDR3 spans 13 amino acids. Study conclusions and caveats: Donor demographics were predominantly white British with a female majority; clonal diversity may be underestimated. Baseline seropositivity characterized only six AZD1222 recipients. Close to half of all spike-specific TCRs reportedly target regions of the variants that are unmutated. Repertoires were obtained only post-peak T cell response.

Details on this clone: What it binds is unknown.

Only in-frame clones appear in the TCRdb table, and some are missing; sequencing was by immunoSEQ multiplex PCR. The sample records roughly 200,000 clones, roughly 92% being singletons. The chain employs TRBV7-2 and TRBJ1-1; a weak D match, TRBD1 (5 bases). The sequenced sample was peripheral blood, obtained on day 0 of AZD1222 vaccination. The TCR comes from an adult in good health. CDR3 sequence: CASSRQLSTEAFF. CDR3 DNA sequence: TGTGCCAGCAGCCGACAGTTGAGCACTGAAGCTTTCTTT. Variable domain in full (rest from reference TRBV7-2 and TRBJ1-1): GAGVSQSPSNKVTEKGKDVELRCDPISGHTALYWYRQSLGQGLEFLIYFQGNSAPDKSGLPSDRFSAERTGGSVSTLTIQRTQQEDSAVYLCASSRQLSTEAFFGQGTRLTVV.